Listed below are T cell receptor beta chains from one sample, sequenced in a study of cytomegalovirus exposure and HLA in healthy donors. Generated by immunoSEQ multiplex PCR, the TCRdb table keeps only in-frame clones and is missing some. This table has some 130,000 clones, around 73% appearing once. Sequencing input: PBMCs. Receptors originate from a woman aged 40-49 years in good health and CMV-seronegative. Each CDR3 is given with its conserved first and last residue. D genes are given only for firm matches. A clone size is listed for some rows: how often the clone was seen (once, few, many), or a class if it is expanded.

V gene: TRBV11-2
D gene: TRBD2
clone size: once
J gene: TRBJ2-3
CDR3 DNA: TGTGCCAGCAGCTCTTGGACTAGCGGGGTCACAGATACGCAGTATTTT
CDR3 protein: CASSSWTSGVTDTQYF

V gene: TRBV5-6
D gene: NA
clone size: NA
J gene: TRBJ1-2
CDR3 DNA: TGTGCCAGCAGCTTGGGACGGAGAGATGGCTACACCTTC
CDR3 protein: CASSLGRRDGYTF

V gene: TRBV6-1
D gene: TRBD1
clone size: once
J gene: TRBJ1-5
CDR3 DNA: TGTGCCAGCAGAAGGACAGGAGCTAGCAATCAGCCCCAGCATTTT
CDR3 protein: CASRRTGASNQPQHF

V gene: TRBV27
D gene: NA
clone size: NA
J gene: TRBJ1-3
CDR3 DNA: TGTGCCAGCAGTCCGACGGTAGGGGTGGGAAACACCATATATTTT
CDR3 protein: CASSPTVGVGNTIYF

V gene: TRBV5-1
D gene: NA
clone size: NA
J gene: TRBJ1-2
CDR3 DNA: TGCGCCAGCAGCTTGAGGGGGAATAAAGGGGTTGTCTATGGCTACACCTTC
CDR3 protein: CASSLRGNKGVVYGYTF

V gene: TRBV6-6
D gene: NA
clone size: NA
J gene: TRBJ1-1
CDR3 DNA: TGTGCCAGCAGTTACGGGAGGCAGAACACTGAAGCTTTCTTT
CDR3 protein: CASSYGRQNTEAFF

V gene: TRBV2
D gene: TRBD2
clone size: NA
J gene: TRBJ2-1
CDR3 DNA: TGTGCCAGCAGTTACAACCTAGCGGGGGCATACAATGAGCAGTTCTTC
CDR3 protein: CASSYNLAGAYNEQFF

V gene: TRBV28
D gene: TRBD1
clone size: NA
J gene: TRBJ1-2
CDR3 DNA: TGTGCCAGCAGTTCCCCGGACAGGGAAAACTATGGCTACACCTTC
CDR3 protein: CASSSPDRENYGYTF

V gene: TRBV4-3
D gene: NA
clone size: NA
J gene: TRBJ2-6
CDR3 DNA: TGCGCCAGCAGCCAAGAAATAACGAGGGGGGGCTCTGGGGCCAACGTCCTGACTTTC
CDR3 protein: CASSQEITRGGSGANVLTF

V gene: TRBV4-3
D gene: NA
clone size: few
J gene: TRBJ2-6
CDR3 DNA: TGCGCCAGCAGCCAAACCGGGACTGGTGGGGCCAACGTCCTGACTTTC
CDR3 protein: CASSQTGTGGANVLTF

V gene: TRBV7-9
D gene: NA
clone size: NA
J gene: TRBJ2-7
CDR3 DNA: TGTGCCAGCAGCTTAGCCGGGAGCCCCAGCTTC
CDR3 protein: CASSLAGSPSF

V gene: TRBV5-8
D gene: TRBD1
clone size: NA
J gene: TRBJ2-1
CDR3 DNA: TGTGCCAGCAGCTTTCGGACAGGGGGCAATGAGCAGTTCTTC
CDR3 protein: CASSFRTGGNEQFF

V gene: TRBV7-9
D gene: NA
clone size: NA
J gene: TRBJ2-5
CDR3 DNA: TGTGCCAGCAGCTTAGCGGCAGCGCAAGAGACCCAGTACTTC
CDR3 protein: CASSLAAAQETQYF

V gene: TRBV19
D gene: NA
clone size: NA
J gene: TRBJ1-4
CDR3 DNA: TGTGCCAGTAGCTCTGAGGTGGTTACTAATGAAAAACTGTTTTTT
CDR3 protein: CASSSEVVTNEKLFF

V gene: TRBV10-3
D gene: NA
clone size: NA
J gene: TRBJ2-3
CDR3 DNA: TGTGCCATCAGTGACTTTGAGCGGGCTAGCACAGATACGCAGTATTTT
CDR3 protein: CAISDFERASTDTQYF

V gene: TRBV28
D gene: NA
clone size: NA
J gene: TRBJ1-5
CDR3 DNA: TGTGCCCTGGGGGGGCTCAATCAGCCCCAGCATTTT
CDR3 protein: CALGGLNQPQHF

V gene: TRBV4-3
D gene: NA
clone size: NA
J gene: TRBJ1-5
CDR3 DNA: TGCGCCAGCAGTAATAGGGGAAACGATCAGCCCCAGCATTTT
CDR3 protein: CASSNRGNDQPQHF

V gene: TRBV4-1
D gene: NA
clone size: NA
J gene: TRBJ1-5
CDR3 DNA: TGCGCCAGCAGCCCAACGAGAGGAGGGAAGGGTCAGCCCCAGCATTTT
CDR3 protein: CASSPTRGGKGQPQHF

V gene: TRBV7-9
D gene: TRBD2
clone size: NA
J gene: TRBJ2-1
CDR3 DNA: TGTGCCAGCAGCTTCGCGGGGGTGCACTCGAATGAGCAGTTCTTC
CDR3 protein: CASSFAGVHSNEQFF

V gene: TRBV2
D gene: NA
clone size: NA
J gene: TRBJ2-3
CDR3 DNA: TGTGCCAGCAGTGGGAGTTCGACAGATACGCAGTATTTT
CDR3 protein: CASSGSSTDTQYF

V gene: TRBV7-3
D gene: NA
clone size: NA
J gene: TRBJ1-3
CDR3 DNA: TGTGCCAGCAGCGATGGGCAGGGAAACACCATATATTTT
CDR3 protein: CASSDGQGNTIYF

V gene: TRBV27
D gene: NA
clone size: NA
J gene: TRBJ2-7
CDR3 DNA: TGTGCCAGCAGCCCGAAAGAAACCTACGAGCAGTACTTC
CDR3 protein: CASSPKETYEQYF

V gene: TRBV7-8
D gene: NA
clone size: NA
J gene: TRBJ2-2
CDR3 DNA: TGTGCCAGCAGGAGGAGGGGGCGGAACACCGGGGAGCTGTTTTTT
CDR3 protein: CASRRRGRNTGELFF

V gene: TRBV7-9
D gene: TRBD1
clone size: few
J gene: TRBJ1-1
CDR3 DNA: TGTGCCAGCAGCATCAGACCCGGGACAGGGAAGAACACTGAAGCTTTCTTT
CDR3 protein: CASSIRPGTGKNTEAFF

V gene: TRBV2
D gene: NA
clone size: NA
J gene: TRBJ2-5
CDR3 DNA: TGTGCCAGCAACAGAGGGAGACAAGAGACCCAGTACTTC
CDR3 protein: CASNRGRQETQYF

V gene: TRBV7-3
D gene: NA
clone size: NA
J gene: TRBJ2-5
CDR3 DNA: TGTGCCAGCAGCCCGATGGGGGGGGCCGGGGAGACCCAGTACTTC
CDR3 protein: CASSPMGGAGETQYF

V gene: TRBV6-5
D gene: NA
clone size: once
J gene: TRBJ2-7
CDR3 DNA: TGTGCCAGCAGGCGCGCCCCGATCGAGGAGCAGTACTTC
CDR3 protein: CASRRAPIEEQYF

V gene: TRBV28
D gene: NA
clone size: NA
J gene: TRBJ1-5
CDR3 DNA: TGTGCCAGCAGTCCTCGACAGGGCAATCAGCCCCAGCATTTT
CDR3 protein: CASSPRQGNQPQHF

V gene: TRBV28
D gene: TRBD1
clone size: once
J gene: TRBJ2-1
CDR3 DNA: TGTGCCAGCATCCTTACAGGGGGCCACAATGAGCAGTTCTTC
CDR3 protein: CASILTGGHNEQFF

V gene: TRBV29-1
D gene: NA
clone size: few
J gene: TRBJ2-1
CDR3 DNA: TGCAGCGTTGAAGGCTCAGGGAAGGTGAATGAGCAGTTCTTC
CDR3 protein: CSVEGSGKVNEQFF

V gene: TRBV5-6
D gene: NA
clone size: NA
J gene: TRBJ2-3
CDR3 DNA: TGTGCCAGCAGCTTTGGACTTAGCACAGATACGCAGTATTTT
CDR3 protein: CASSFGLSTDTQYF

V gene: TRBV6-6
D gene: NA
clone size: once
J gene: TRBJ2-5
CDR3 DNA: TGTGCCAGCAGTTACTCACCCGGACAGCAAGAGACCCAGTACTTC
CDR3 protein: CASSYSPGQQETQYF

V gene: TRBV7-8
D gene: TRBD1
clone size: NA
J gene: TRBJ2-7
CDR3 DNA: TGTGCCAGCAGCTTAGCGAGACAGGGAACTTACGAGCAGTACTTC
CDR3 protein: CASSLARQGTYEQYF

V gene: TRBV28
D gene: NA
clone size: NA
J gene: TRBJ2-2
CDR3 DNA: TGTGCCAGCAGGACCCGGGTTGGAGGAGAAAACACCGGGGAGCTGTTTTTT
CDR3 protein: CASRTRVGGENTGELFF

V gene: TRBV19
D gene: NA
clone size: NA
J gene: TRBJ2-7
CDR3 DNA: TGTGCCAGTAGCCCAAGGGGATACGAGCAGTACTTC
CDR3 protein: CASSPRGYEQYF

V gene: TRBV27
D gene: TRBD1
clone size: once
J gene: TRBJ2-1
CDR3 DNA: TGTGCCAGCAGTTACAGGGGTGGCTCCTACAATGAGCAGTTCTTC
CDR3 protein: CASSYRGGSYNEQFF

V gene: TRBV9
D gene: TRBD1
clone size: NA
J gene: TRBJ1-4
CDR3 DNA: TGTGCCAGCAGCGTAGAAGGGACACAGGGGATCGGTGAAAAACTGTTTTTT
CDR3 protein: CASSVEGTQGIGEKLFF

V gene: TRBV19
D gene: TRBD1
clone size: NA
J gene: TRBJ2-1
CDR3 DNA: TGTGCCAGTAGTATAGCGCATGGATGGGACAGGGTTGCCAATGAGCAGTTCTTC
CDR3 protein: CASSIAHGWDRVANEQFF

V gene: TRBV4-3
D gene: TRBD2
clone size: NA
J gene: TRBJ2-1
CDR3 DNA: TGCGCCAGCAGCCAAGAACGGCCGGGGGGCTACAATGAGCAGTTCTTC
CDR3 protein: CASSQERPGGYNEQFF

V gene: TRBV7-3
D gene: TRBD2
clone size: NA
J gene: TRBJ2-3
CDR3 DNA: TGTGCCAGCAGCTTAGCGGGGGGGTTTGATACGCAGTATTTT
CDR3 protein: CASSLAGGFDTQYF

V gene: TRBV19
D gene: TRBD1
clone size: NA
J gene: TRBJ1-1
CDR3 DNA: TGTGCCACCCAACAGGGGGCCACTGAAGCTTTCTTT
CDR3 protein: CATQQGATEAFF

V gene: TRBV4-1
D gene: NA
clone size: NA
J gene: TRBJ1-3
CDR3 DNA: TGCGCCAGCAGCCTCACCTCAGGGAACCTTAACACCATATATTTT
CDR3 protein: CASSLTSGNLNTIYF

V gene: TRBV9
D gene: NA
clone size: NA
J gene: TRBJ1-4
CDR3 DNA: TGTGCCAGCAGCCGCACAGAAAATGAAAAACTGTTTTTT
CDR3 protein: CASSRTENEKLFF

V gene: TRBV5-1
D gene: TRBD2
clone size: once
J gene: TRBJ2-7
CDR3 DNA: TGCGCCAGCAGCTTGGTTCCGGGGGGGTCTACCTACGAGCAGTACTTC
CDR3 protein: CASSLVPGGSTYEQYF

V gene: TRBV7-2
D gene: TRBD2
clone size: NA
J gene: TRBJ2-3
CDR3 DNA: TGTGCCAGCAGCTTAAAAGCGGGGCGGGGAGATACGCAGTATTTT
CDR3 protein: CASSLKAGRGDTQYF

V gene: TRBV5-1
D gene: NA
clone size: NA
J gene: TRBJ2-7
CDR3 DNA: TGCGCCAGCAGCTTGGTAACGGCGGGGACCTACGAGCAGTACTTC
CDR3 protein: CASSLVTAGTYEQYF

V gene: TRBV6-1
D gene: NA
clone size: NA
J gene: TRBJ1-5
CDR3 DNA: TGTGCCAGCAGTGAAGGGACAGACTATCAGCCCCAGCATTTT
CDR3 protein: CASSEGTDYQPQHF

V gene: TRBV27
D gene: TRBD2
clone size: NA
J gene: TRBJ2-1
CDR3 DNA: TGTGCCAGCAGTCGCCTAGCGGGGGTCTACAATGAGCAGTTCTTC
CDR3 protein: CASSRLAGVYNEQFF

V gene: TRBV4-3
D gene: NA
clone size: NA
J gene: TRBJ1-2
CDR3 DNA: TGCGCCAGCAGCCAAGATCTTGGGGCTACGGGCTATGGCTACACCTTC
CDR3 protein: CASSQDLGATGYGYTF

V gene: TRBV7-8
D gene: TRBD1
clone size: once
J gene: TRBJ1-5
CDR3 DNA: TGTGCCAGCAGCTTAGGGGGGGCAGGGGGTAATCAGCCCCAGCATTTT
CDR3 protein: CASSLGGAGGNQPQHF

V gene: TRBV7-9
D gene: TRBD1
clone size: NA
J gene: TRBJ1-2
CDR3 DNA: TGTGCCAGCAGCTTAATTGCGGACAGGTCCCATGGCTACACCTTC
CDR3 protein: CASSLIADRSHGYTF

V gene: TRBV2
D gene: TRBD1
clone size: few
J gene: TRBJ1-1
CDR3 DNA: TGTGCCAGCTTCTGGGACGCAGGGGGGATCTTTGACTCTGAAGCTTTCTTT
CDR3 protein: CASFWDAGGIFDSEAFF

V gene: TRBV4-1
D gene: NA
clone size: few
J gene: TRBJ1-1
CDR3 DNA: TGCGCCAGCAGCCAAGATCGGAGGAGCTTGTGGAACACTGAAGCTTTCTTT
CDR3 protein: CASSQDRRSLWNTEAFF

V gene: TRBV9
D gene: NA
clone size: NA
J gene: TRBJ2-5
CDR3 DNA: TGTGCCAGCAGCGTAGCCAGTTGGGAGACCCAGTACTTC
CDR3 protein: CASSVASWETQYF

V gene: TRBV2
D gene: NA
clone size: NA
J gene: TRBJ1-1
CDR3 DNA: NA
CDR3 protein: CASSSVGQGTSFF

V gene: TRBV11-1
D gene: TRBD1
clone size: NA
J gene: TRBJ1-2
CDR3 DNA: TGTGCCAGCAGCAACGCCGACAGGGCTGACTACACCTTC
CDR3 protein: CASSNADRADYTF

V gene: TRBV7-9
D gene: TRBD1
clone size: NA
J gene: TRBJ1-1
CDR3 DNA: TGTGCCAGCAGCTCCCTGACAGGGTCTGAAGCTTTCTTT
CDR3 protein: CASSSLTGSEAFF

V gene: TRBV7-2
D gene: NA
clone size: NA
J gene: TRBJ2-5
CDR3 DNA: TGTGCCAGCAGCCAAACACGGACACAAGAGACCCAGTACTTC
CDR3 protein: CASSQTRTQETQYF

V gene: TRBV25-1
D gene: TRBD1
clone size: few
J gene: TRBJ2-1
CDR3 DNA: TGTGCCAGCAGTGACACGGAATACAGGGGGCGAGAATGGCAGTTCTTC
CDR3 protein: CASSDTEYRGREWQFF